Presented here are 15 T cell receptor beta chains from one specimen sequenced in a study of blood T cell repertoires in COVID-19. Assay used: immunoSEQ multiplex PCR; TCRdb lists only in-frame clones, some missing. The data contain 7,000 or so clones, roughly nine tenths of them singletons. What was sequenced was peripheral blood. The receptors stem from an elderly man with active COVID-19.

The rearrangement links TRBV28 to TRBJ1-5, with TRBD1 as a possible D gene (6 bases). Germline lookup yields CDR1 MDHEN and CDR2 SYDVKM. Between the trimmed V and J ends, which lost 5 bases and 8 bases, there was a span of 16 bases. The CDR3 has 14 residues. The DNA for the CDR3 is TGTGCCAGCAGTCTAGGACAGCCGGGGAAGCCCCAGCATTTT. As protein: CASSLGQPGKPQHF.

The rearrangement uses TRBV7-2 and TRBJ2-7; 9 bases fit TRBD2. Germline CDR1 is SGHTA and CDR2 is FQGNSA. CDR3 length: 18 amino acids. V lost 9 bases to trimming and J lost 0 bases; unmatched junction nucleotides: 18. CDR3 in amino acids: CARTSGVSSGGNSYEQYF. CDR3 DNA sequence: TGTGCCAGAACCTCAGGGGTGAGTAGCGGGGGCAACTCCTACGAGCAGTACTTC.

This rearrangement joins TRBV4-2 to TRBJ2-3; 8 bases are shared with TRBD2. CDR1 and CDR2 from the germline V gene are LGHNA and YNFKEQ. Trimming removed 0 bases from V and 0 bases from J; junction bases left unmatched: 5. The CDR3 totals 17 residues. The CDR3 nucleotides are TGTGCCAGCAGCCAAGATTTTGCTAGCGGGAGCACAGATACGCAGTATTTT. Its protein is CASSQDFASGSTDTQYF.

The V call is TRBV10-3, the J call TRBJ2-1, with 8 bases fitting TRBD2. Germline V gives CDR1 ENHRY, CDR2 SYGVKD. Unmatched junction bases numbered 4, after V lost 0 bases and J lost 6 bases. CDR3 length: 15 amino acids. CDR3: CAISESSGSGNEQFF. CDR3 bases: TGTGCCATCAGTGAGTCGAGCGGGAGTGGCAATGAGCAGTTCTTC.

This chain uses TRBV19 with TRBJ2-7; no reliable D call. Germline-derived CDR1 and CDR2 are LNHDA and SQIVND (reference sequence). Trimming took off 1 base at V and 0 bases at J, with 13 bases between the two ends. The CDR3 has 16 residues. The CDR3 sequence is CASSIGGYLSSYEQYF. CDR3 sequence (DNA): TGTGCCAGTAGTATAGGCGGCTATCTTAGCTCCTACGAGCAGTACTTC.

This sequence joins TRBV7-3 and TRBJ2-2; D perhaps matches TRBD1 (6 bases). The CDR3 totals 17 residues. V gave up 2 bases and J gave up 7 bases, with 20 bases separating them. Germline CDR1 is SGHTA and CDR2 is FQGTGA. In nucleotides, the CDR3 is TGTGCCAGCAGCTTATCACCCGGAAGGGGGACCATCGGGGAGCTGTTTTTT. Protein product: CASSLSPGRGTIGELFF. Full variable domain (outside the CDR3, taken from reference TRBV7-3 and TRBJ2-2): GAGVSQTPSNKVTEKGKYVELRCDPISGHTALYWYRQSLGQGPEFLIYFQGTGAADDSGLPNDRFFAVRPEGSVSTLKIQRTERGDSAVYLCASSLSPGRGTIGELFFGEGSRLTVL.

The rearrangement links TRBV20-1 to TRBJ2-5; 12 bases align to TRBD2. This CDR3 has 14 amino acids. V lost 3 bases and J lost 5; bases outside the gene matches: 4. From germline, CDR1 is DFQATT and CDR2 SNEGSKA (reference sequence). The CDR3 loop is CSASTSGRRETQYF. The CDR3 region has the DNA TGCAGTGCTAGTACTAGCGGGAGGCGGGAGACCCAGTACTTC.

The CDR3 spells CASSPEGLSTPDTQYF. CDR3 nucleotides: TGTGCCAGCAGCCCGGAAGGACTCTCGACCCCAGATACGCAGTATTTT. V gene TRBV5-8 combines with J gene TRBJ2-3; the D gene is possibly TRBD2 (5 bases). CDR1 SGHTS and CDR2 YDEGEE come from the germline V gene. The V and J ends lost 4 bases and 4 bases respectively, with 19 bases between them. The CDR3 is 16 amino acids.

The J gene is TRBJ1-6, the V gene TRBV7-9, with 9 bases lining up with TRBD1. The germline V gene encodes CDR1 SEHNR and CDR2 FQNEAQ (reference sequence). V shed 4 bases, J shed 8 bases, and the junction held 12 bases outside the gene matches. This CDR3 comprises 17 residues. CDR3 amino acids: CASSSRLLRTGDSPLHF. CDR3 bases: TGTGCCAGCAGCTCCCGCTTGCTTAGGACAGGGGATTCACCCCTCCACTTT.

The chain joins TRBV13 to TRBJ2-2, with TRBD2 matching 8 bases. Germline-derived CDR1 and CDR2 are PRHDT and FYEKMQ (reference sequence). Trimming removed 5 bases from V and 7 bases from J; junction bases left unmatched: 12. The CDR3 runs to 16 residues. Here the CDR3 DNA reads TGTGCCAGCAGCCCCCGGGAGGGCCGAATTCTCGGGGAGCTGTTTTTT. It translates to CASSPREGRILGELFF. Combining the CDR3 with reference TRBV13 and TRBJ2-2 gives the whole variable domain AAGVIQSPRHLIKEKRETATLKCYPIPRHDTVYWYQQGPGQDPQFLISFYEKMQSDKGSIPDRFSAQQFSDYHSELNMSSLELGDSALYFCASSPREGRILGELFFGEGSRLTVL.

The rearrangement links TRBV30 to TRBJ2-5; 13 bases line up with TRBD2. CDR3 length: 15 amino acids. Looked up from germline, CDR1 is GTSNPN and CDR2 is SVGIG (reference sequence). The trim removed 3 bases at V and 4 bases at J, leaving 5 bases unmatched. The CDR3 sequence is CAWRARTSGRETQYF. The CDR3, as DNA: TGTGCCTGGAGGGCCAGGACTAGCGGGAGAGAGACCCAGTACTTC.

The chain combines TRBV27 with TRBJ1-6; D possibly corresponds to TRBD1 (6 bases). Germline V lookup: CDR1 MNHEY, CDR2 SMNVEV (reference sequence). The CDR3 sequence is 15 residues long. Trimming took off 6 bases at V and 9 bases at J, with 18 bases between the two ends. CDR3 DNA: TGTGCCAGCAGCAGAGGGGGAGCTTTTCGTTCACCCCTCCACTTT. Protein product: CASSRGGAFRSPLHF.

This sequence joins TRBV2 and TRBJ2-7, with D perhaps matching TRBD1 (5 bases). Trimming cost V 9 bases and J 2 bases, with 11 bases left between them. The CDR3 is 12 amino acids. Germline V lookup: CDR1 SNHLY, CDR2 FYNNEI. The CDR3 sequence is CARETDTYEQYF. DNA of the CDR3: TGTGCCAGGGAGACAGATACCTACGAGCAGTACTTC.

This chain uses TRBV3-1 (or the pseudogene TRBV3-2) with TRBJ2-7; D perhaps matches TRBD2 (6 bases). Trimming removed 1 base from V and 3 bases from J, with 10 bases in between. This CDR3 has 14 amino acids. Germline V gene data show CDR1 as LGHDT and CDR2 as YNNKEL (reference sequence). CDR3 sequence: CASSQVGGFYEQYF. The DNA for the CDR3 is TGTGCCAGCAGCCAAGTTGGAGGGTTCTACGAGCAGTACTTC.

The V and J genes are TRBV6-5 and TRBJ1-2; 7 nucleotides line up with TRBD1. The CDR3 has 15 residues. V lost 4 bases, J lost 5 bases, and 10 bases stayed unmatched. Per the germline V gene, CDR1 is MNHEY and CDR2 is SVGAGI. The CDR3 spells CASSSPGTESYGYTF. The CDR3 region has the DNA TGTGCCAGCAGTTCTCCGGGGACAGAAAGTTATGGCTACACCTTC.